This TCR beta chain was identified in a study of cytomegalovirus exposure and HLA in healthy donors. Regarding the study as a whole: Later work found that TCR association rates differed between HLA loci; DRB1 had the most and HLA-C the fewest. Many donors carried some public TCRs, although rarity characterized most TCR sequences.

Comment on this clone: Its antigen is not known.

PCR used 60 Vbeta primers and 13 Jbeta primers. Sequencing used immunoSEQ multiplex PCR; TCRdb keeps in-frame clones, though not all of them. There are some 200,000 clones in the sample; more than 75% occur only once, and less than 3.5% lies in the top ten. Though nominally healthy at sampling, donors likely had unrecorded immune exposures. The CDR3 sequence is 13 residues long. V dropped 3 bases and J dropped 4 bases, with 8 bases sitting between them. Germline V gene data show CDR1 as SGHRS and CDR2 as YFSETQ. The rearrangement links TRBV5-1 to TRBJ2-1; D is unresolved. The sequencing input was PBMCs. This receptor was taken from a woman in her thirties or forties in good health and CMV-seronegative. The DNA of the CDR3 is TGCGCCAGCAGCTCCGACTTGTACAATGAGCAGTTCTTC. It encodes CASSSDLYNEQFF.